Sequencing of this T cell receptor (beta chain) was carried out in a study of blood T cell repertoires in COVID-19. This clone has only a few counts. As originally analysed: Nucleated cell number was recorded as an estimate derived from reference gene primer amplification. Assay used: immunoSEQ multiplex PCR; TCRdb lists only in-frame clones, some missing. V, J and clone size are those of that table, while D and trimming were read from the DNA. The sample lists 120,000 to 150,000 clones, around 79% occurring once. The clonotype comes from a man aged 60 to 69 with acute or convalescent COVID-19. Source material: peripheral blood.

The CDR3 bases are TGTGCCAGCTACGAGGGCTATGGCTACACCTTC. This codes for CASYEGYGYTF. This sequence joins TRBV19 and TRBJ1-2; no clear D. The CDR3 runs to 11 residues. The germline CDR1 and CDR2 sequences are LNHDA and SQIVND (reference sequence). The ends were cut back, 9 bases at V and 4 bases at J, with 9 bases in the middle.